The 29 T cell receptor beta chains presented below share a single source sample, sequenced in a study of blood T cells in healthy people across ages. Through a sample-barcoded 5' primer and a J-beta primer mix, a second PCR was run for roughly 6 to 11 cycles. One entry per CDR3 protein results from TCRdb running MiXCR on the 5' RACE reads. The table shows fewer than 1 million distinct CDR3 sequences, with around 43% occurring only once. Sequenced sample: blood. The receptor set was obtained from a man aged 60 to 75 in good health.

This clonotype has more than one count but fewer than ten. The chain carries TRBV20-1 and TRBJ1-2; 7 bases are shared with TRBD1. The CDR3 runs 16 residues. The J segment lost 6 bases and the V segment lost 0 bases, leaving 13 bases of the junction unmatched. Germline CDR1 DFQATT, CDR2 SNEGSKA (reference sequence). The CDR3 region has the DNA TGCAGTGCTAGAGATCCCCGGTTGGGGGACAGCGATGGCTACACCTTC. It is translated as CSARDPRLGDSDGYTF.

There are a few counts of this clonotype. The chain uses TRBV11-2 and TRBJ2-5; D call uncertain. V was pared by 2 bases and J by 1 base, with 11 bases between. CDR1 SGHAT and CDR2 FQNNGV come from the germline V gene. CDR3 length equals 15 residues. The DNA for the CDR3 is TGTGCCAGCAGCTTAAGATCGACTCCCCAAGAGACCCAGTACTTC. Its protein is CASSLRSTPQETQYF.

On this clonotype: A much bigger clone sits one base away, suggesting this may be a read error. The chain uses TRBV29-1 and TRBJ2-1; TRBD2 agrees at 14 bases. The CDR3 runs 15 residues. The V and J ends lost 8 bases and 7 bases, in that order; junction bases with no gene match: 10. From germline, CDR1 is SQVTM and CDR2 ANQGSEA. Here the CDR3 reads CSIQTGTSGGNEQFF. Here the CDR3 DNA reads TGCAGCATTCAAACCGGGACTAGCGGGGGAAATGAGCAGTTCTTC.

This clonotype was recorded a few times. The chain carries TRBV9 and TRBJ1-1; unclear D gene. The CDR3 extends over 14 amino acids. The V end was cut by 6 bases, the J end by 3 bases, with 15 bases between. The germline V gene has CDR1 SGDLS and CDR2 YYNGEE. The CDR3 DNA reads TGTGCCAGCACCGACGGTGTTCAGGACACTGAAGCTTTCTTT. The encoded protein is CASTDGVQDTEAFF.

This clonotype has more than one count but fewer than ten. This rearrangement joins TRBV5-1 to TRBJ2-1; TRBD2 aligns across 11 bases. V dropped 6 bases and J dropped 9; count of bases not matched to a gene: 14. Germline CDR1 SGHRS, CDR2 YFSETQ. This CDR3 is 16 amino acids long. The CDR3 DNA reads TGCGCCAGCACCCTGACTAGCGGGGTCCAGGCAGGTGAGCAGTTCTTC. It codes for CASTLTSGVQAGEQFF.

This chain uses TRBV20-1 with TRBJ2-5; 12 bases are a match to TRBD1. The CDR3 sequence is 16 residues long. CDR1 is DFQATT and CDR2 is SNEGSKA in the germline V gene (reference sequence). V was clipped by 1 base and J by 11 bases; unmatched bases: 14. The CDR3 sequence is CSARAPWDRGLGEQYF. The CDR3, as DNA: TGCAGTGCTAGAGCCCCTTGGGACAGGGGGCTCGGGGAACAGTACTTC.

This clonotype turned up a few times. J is TRBJ1-5 and V is TRBV12-3 or TRBV12-4; TRBD1 matches 8 bases. V shed 6 bases and J 6 bases; nucleotides not matched to a gene: 7. CDR3 length: 14 amino acids. CDR3 sequence (DNA): TGTGCCAGCAGGAAAGGACAGGGCGGTCAGCCCCAGCATTTT. Protein: CASRKGQGGQPQHF.

The V call is TRBV20-1, the J call TRBJ1-2, with D unresolved. Germline assignment: CDR1 DFQATT and CDR2 SNEGSKA (reference sequence). This CDR3 region has 15 residues. Trimming removed 6 bases at V and 3 bases at J, with 20 bases between. In DNA form, the CDR3 reads TGCAGTGCGCCGCGACGTGGGGTCGATCACTATGGCTACACCTTC. Its translation: CSAPRRGVDHYGYTF.

The CDR3 nucleotides read TGTGCCAGCAGCCAATCTCTAGGGACAGGCTCCTACGAGCAGTACTTC. This gives the protein CASSQSLGTGSYEQYF. The rearrangement links TRBV16 to TRBJ2-7; 8 nucleotides line up with TRBD1. This CDR3 is 16 amino acids long. The V and J ends lost 0 bases and 0 bases, in that order; junction bases with no gene match: 4. Germline V lookup: CDR1 KGHSY, CDR2 FQNENV.

This clonotype was recorded at least ten times. The V call is TRBV9, the J call TRBJ2-7; 7 bases are a match to TRBD1. The CDR3 covers 13 residues. V shed 4 bases and J 6 bases; nucleotides not matched to a gene: 7. CDR1 is SGDLS and CDR2 is YYNGEE in the germline V gene. The CDR3 loop is CASSSRTGSEQYF. CDR3 bases: TGTGCCAGCAGCAGCCGGACAGGCAGCGAGCAGTACTTC.

The chain joins TRBV4-3 to TRBJ2-7; a weak D match, TRBD1 (5 bases). V dropped 0 bases and J dropped 0 bases, with 12 bases sitting between them. The CDR3 loop spans 16 amino acids. Germline loops: CDR1 LGHNA, CDR2 YSLEER. The DNA for the CDR3 is TGCGCCAGCAGCCAAGATGTACAGGTCCTCTCCTACGAGCAGTACTTC. It is translated as CASSQDVQVLSYEQYF.

The chain employs TRBV6-5 and TRBJ1-5; the D is unclear. Germline-derived CDR1 and CDR2 are MNHEY and SVGAGI. The CDR3 is 13 residues long. The ends were cut back, 10 bases at V and 3 bases at J, with 13 bases in the middle. The DNA for the CDR3 is TGTGCCACCAGACTGGCAGTCAATCAGCCCCAGCATTTT. Amino acid sequence: CATRLAVNQPQHF.

This clonotype was counted a single time. The rearrangement uses TRBV20-1 and TRBJ1-4; D uncertain. Trimming took off 5 bases at V and 8 bases at J, with 6 bases between the two ends. The CDR3 is made up of 10 amino acids. Germline V gene sequence: CDR1 DFQATT, CDR2 SNEGSKA (reference sequence). This chain's CDR3 is CSAWAEKLFF. For the CDR3, the DNA is TGCAGTGCTTGGGCCGAAAAACTGTTTTTT.

The chain joins TRBV5-1 to TRBJ2-1; no firm D call. Trimming cost V 0 bases and J 6 bases, with 7 bases left between them. Per germline, CDR1 SGHRS and CDR2 YFSETQ. The CDR3 runs to 13 residues. The chain's CDR3 is CASSLAKVNEQFF. CDR3 in DNA: TGCGCCAGCAGCTTGGCCAAGGTCAATGAGCAGTTCTTC.

V usage is TRBV30 and J usage is TRBJ1-4; D is undetermined. Trimming pared 3 bases from V and 8 bases from J, leaving 13 bases between. Germline V gives CDR1 GTSNPN, CDR2 SVGIG (reference sequence). The CDR3 consists of 13 residues. This chain's CDR3 is CAWRDGIEEKLFF. CDR3 coding DNA: TGTGCCTGGAGAGACGGAATAGAGGAAAAACTGTTTTTT.

This clonotype was detected a few times. The chain combines TRBV10-3 with TRBJ2-7; 8 bases line up with TRBD1. CDR1 ENHRY and CDR2 SYGVKD come from the germline V gene. V shed 0 bases, J shed 1 base, and the junction held 5 bases outside the gene matches. There are 16 residues in the CDR3. CDR3 in DNA: TGTGCCATCAGTGAGTCGCGGACAGGGAGGTCCTACGAGCAGTACTTC. Its translation is CAISESRTGRSYEQYF.

This clonotype has just a few counts. This chain uses TRBV7-2 with TRBJ2-5; D is perhaps TRBD1 (5 bases). The tail of the sequence fits TRBJ2-7 better, so the J call may be wrong. Germline CDR1 is SGHTA and CDR2 is FQGNSA. There are 13 residues in the CDR3. CDR3: CASSFNRQYEQYF. DNA for the CDR3: TGTGCCAGCAGCTTTAATCGACAGTACGAGCAGTACTTC.

A single count supports this clonotype. The V and J genes are TRBV9 and TRBJ2-4, with 10 bases identical to TRBD1. The DNA end is a closer match to TRBJ2-7, so the J assignment may be wrong. Per the germline V gene, CDR1 is SGDLS and CDR2 is YYNGEE. The CDR3 has 15 amino acids. The CDR3 nucleotides read TGTGCCAGCAGCGTTATTGGGGACAGGGGTGGCGAGCAGTACTTC. Translated, it gives CASSVIGDRGGEQYF.

This clonotype was counted between two and nine times. This chain joins TRBV5-1 and TRBJ2-7, with D maybe TRBD1 (6 bases). V shed 4 bases and J shed 0 bases, with 11 bases lying between them. This CDR3 is built from 14 residues. Germline CDR1 is SGHRS and CDR2 is YFSETQ. Here the CDR3 reads CASSVLQGSYEQYF. The CDR3 region has the DNA TGCGCCAGCAGCGTACTACAGGGCTCCTACGAGCAGTACTTC.

The chain joins TRBV2 to TRBJ2-1; D possibly corresponds to TRBD2 (6 bases). V gave up 3 bases and J gave up 1 base, with 10 bases separating them. Germline V gene lookup returns CDR1 SNHLY and CDR2 FYNNEI. CDR3 length equals 15 residues. The DNA for the CDR3 is TGTGCCAGCAGTGATTTAGCGGCTTCCTACAATGAGCAGTTCTTC. Encoded protein: CASSDLAASYNEQFF.

The chain carries TRBV10-3 and TRBJ2-5; 9 nucleotides match TRBD1. Germline V lookup: CDR1 ENHRY, CDR2 SYGVKD. CDR3 length: 13 residues. Trimming took 7 bases from V and 5 from J; bases not matched to a gene: 5. The CDR3 reads CAITRDREETQYF. CDR3 DNA sequence: TGTGCCATCACCCGGGACAGGGAGGAGACCCAGTACTTC.

V is TRBV4-1 and J is TRBJ2-4, with D unclear. CDR3 size: 14 residues. Germline V gene sequence: CDR1 MGHRA, CDR2 YSYEKL. V was shortened by 0 bases and J by 6 bases, with 9 bases between the two germline ends. The CDR3 nucleotides are TGCGCCAGCAGCCAAGAACGTCCTGGAAACATTCAGTACTTC. Encoded protein: CASSQERPGNIQYF.

The chain uses TRBV20-1 and TRBJ1-1; 10 bases are shared with TRBD1. The CDR3 has 17 amino acids. CDR1 is DFQATT, CDR2 SNEGSKA, per germline (reference sequence). Trimming took 3 bases from V and 1 from J; bases not matched to a gene: 11. The CDR3 DNA follows: TGCAGTGCTAGTTCCTTGGGACAGGGGTTTAGGAACACTGAAGCTTTCTTT. Translating gives CSASSLGQGFRNTEAFF.

V usage is TRBV6-6 and J usage is TRBJ1-4; tentative D call: TRBD1 (5 bases). The ends were cut back, 0 bases at V and 0 bases at J, with 8 bases in the middle. Germline loops: CDR1 MNHNY, CDR2 SVGAGI (reference sequence). The CDR3 has 16 residues. The CDR3 region has the DNA TGTGCCAGCAGTTACTCGACCAGGGCAACTAATGAAAAACTGTTTTTT. Translation gives CASSYSTRATNEKLFF.

The J gene is TRBJ2-7, the V gene TRBV27; TRBD2 aligns across 10 bases. This CDR3 is 16 amino acids long. Looked up from germline, CDR1 is MNHEY and CDR2 is SMNVEV (reference sequence). The junction had 11 bases not matched to a gene; V was cut back by 7 bases and J by 2 bases. This CDR3 reads CASTGTSARVPYEQYF. The CDR3 bases are TGTGCCAGCACCGGGACTAGCGCACGAGTGCCCTACGAGCAGTACTTC.

CDR3 sequence reads: CASSFQGYNNEQYF. In DNA form, the CDR3 reads TGTGCCAGCAGCTTTCAGGGGTATAACAATGAGCAGTACTTC. This chain links TRBV5-5 with TRBJ2-5; a possible D gene is TRBD1 (6 bases). The germline gives CDR1 SGHKS, CDR2 YYEKEE (reference sequence). With 2 bases removed from V and 11 bases from J, the gap between germline ends came to 19 bases. The CDR3 runs 14 residues.

This clonotype was counted once. The chain couples TRBV29-1 to TRBJ2-3, with D perhaps assigned TRBD1 or TRBD2 (5 bases each). CDR1 SQVTM and CDR2 ANQGSEA come from the germline V gene. V was pared by 7 bases and J by 4 bases, with 12 bases between. The CDR3 has 12 residues. CDR3 sequence: CSAVEGPDTQYF. The CDR3 DNA reads as TGCAGCGCGGTAGAGGGACCAGATACGCAGTATTTT.

This clonotype was observed a few times. The rearrangement joins TRBV6-1 to TRBJ2-5, with TRBD1 matching over 8 bases. CDR3 length: 17 residues. V was pared by 8 bases and J by 5 bases, with 19 bases of the junction left unmatched. Germline lookup yields CDR1 MNHNS and CDR2 SASEGT. CDR3: CASEEWDRTKIGETQYF. CDR3 in DNA: TGTGCCAGCGAAGAATGGGACAGGACAAAGATTGGGGAGACCCAGTACTTC.

The J gene is TRBJ2-1, the V gene TRBV11-2; D gene uncertain. Trimming pared 2 bases from V and 4 bases from J, leaving 12 bases between. This CDR3 contains 15 residues. Germline V gene data show CDR1 as SGHAT and CDR2 as FQNNGV. CDR3 amino acids: CASSLLEFSYNEQFF. The CDR3 DNA sequence: TGTGCCAGCAGCTTACTAGAATTCTCTTACAATGAGCAGTTCTTC. The full variable domain, rest sourced from reference TRBV11-2 and TRBJ2-1, is EAGVAQSPRYKIIEKRQSVAFWCNPISGHATLYWYQQILGQGPKLLIQFQNNGVVDDSQLPKDRFSAERLKGVDSTLKIQPAKLEDSAVYLCASSLLEFSYNEQFFGPGTRLTVL.